This TCR beta chain was observed in a study of blood T cell repertoires in COVID-19. TCRdb's table, derived via immunoSEQ multiplex PCR, lists solely in-frame clones and lacks some. This table has some 420,000 clones, roughly nine tenths appearing once. This CDR3 spans 14 amino acids. V gave up 0 bases and J gave up 2 bases, with 7 bases separating them. CDR1 is LGHDT, CDR2 YNNKEL, per germline (reference sequence). This TCR came from a man in his thirties or forties who had recovered from COVID-19. Sequencing used PBMCs or T cells enriched from blood (not recorded which). V usage is TRBV3-1 (or the pseudogene TRBV3-2) and J usage is TRBJ2-5; no reliable D call. The CDR3 nucleotides read TGTGCCAGCAGCCAAGAGACTTTTCAAGAGACCCAGTACTTC. Residues: CASSQETFQETQYF.